Shown below are 28 T cell receptor beta chains from a single sample sequenced in a study of blood T cells in healthy people across ages (dated by TCRdb to the mid-2010s). The library was produced with 5' RACE. The second PCR ran for about 7 to 11 cycles and used a J-beta primer mix along with a sample-barcoded 5' primer. TCRdb ran its own pipeline on the public reads, namely fastp trimming at Q25 and MiXCR clone calling, and kept in-frame beta chains. Each entry is one CDR3 protein sequence, shown with its most common DNA and genes. This sample is represented by roughly 1.9 million distinct CDR3 sequences; 35% to 50% of them were singletons. About 23% of the sample comes from the top ten. Material for sequencing was blood. These receptor sequences come from a human donor in good health.

The rearrangement joins TRBV27 to TRBJ2-4; 8 bases match TRBD1. Matching the DNA end better, TRBJ2-7 makes the J call doubtful. This CDR3 spans 14 amino acids. The germline gives CDR1 MNHEY, CDR2 SMNVEV (reference sequence). CDR3 amino acids: CASNRADRDYEQYF. CDR3 nucleotide sequence: TGTGCCAGCAACAGGGCGGACAGGGACTACGAGCAGTACTTC.

Remarks on this clonotype: At one end, the junction sequence differs from germline, possibly due to a read error. The V and J genes are TRBV7-6 and TRBJ2-3; unclear D gene. Germline V gene lookup returns CDR1 SGHVS and CDR2 FNYEAQ. CDR3 length equals 13 residues. The chain's CDR3 is CTSSLGSEDTQYF. CDR3 coding DNA: TGTACCAGCAGCTTAGGCAGTGAAGATACGCAGTATTTT.

Concerning this clonotype itself: One end of the junction does not line up with germline, which may come from a read error. The V gene is TRBV13, the J gene TRBJ2-7; 7 bases map to TRBD2. Germline CDR1 reads PRHDT; CDR2 reads FYEKMQ (reference sequence). The CDR3 spans 14 residues. CDR3 nucleotide sequence: TGTGCCAACAGCTTGGGGGAGGGCGCCTACGAGCAGTACTTC. Protein product: CANSLGEGAYEQYF.

The rearrangement uses TRBV7-2 and TRBJ2-5; D is ambiguous. This CDR3 is 14 amino acids long. Per the germline V gene, CDR1 is SGHTA and CDR2 is FQGNSA. Trimming pared 1 base from V and 0 bases from J, leaving 6 bases between. CDR3 protein: CASSLEWHQETQYF. The DNA of the CDR3 is TGTGCCAGCAGCTTAGAGTGGCACCAAGAGACCCAGTACTTC.

The chain recombines TRBV9 with TRBJ2-3, with TRBD2 as a possible D gene (6 bases). Germline V gives CDR1 SGDLS, CDR2 YYNGEE. V was trimmed by 4 bases and J by 5 bases, leaving 14 bases between them. This CDR3 spans 14 amino acids. CDR3 coding DNA: TGTGCCAGCAGCCCTCAGGGCGGGGAAGATACGCAGTATTTT. Encoded protein: CASSPQGGEDTQYF.

This sequence joins TRBV5-1 and TRBJ1-1, with 8 bases fitting TRBD1. V shed 2 bases and J 1 base; nucleotides not matched to a gene: 4. Germline CDR1 is SGHRS and CDR2 is YFSETQ. CDR3 length: 15 residues. CDR3 region: CASSFQGQANTEAFF. The CDR3 DNA sequence: TGCGCCAGCAGCTTTCAGGGACAGGCGAACACTGAAGCTTTCTTT.

This clonotype was counted between two and nine times. The rearrangement links TRBV20-1 to TRBJ1-5; possibly TRBD1 for D (5 bases). V gave up 3 bases and J gave up 6 bases, with 15 bases separating them. CDR3 length equals 14 residues. CDR1 and CDR2 (germline): DFQATT, SNEGSKA (reference sequence). The CDR3 bases are TGCAGTGCTAGTGGGGGGAGGTTAGGTCAGCCCCAGCATTTT. Encoded protein: CSASGGRLGQPQHF.

V is TRBV4-3 and J is TRBJ2-1; TRBD2 matches at 8 bases. Trimming at V came to 0 bases and at J to 5 bases, leaving 6 bases not matched to a gene. Germline V gene lookup returns CDR1 LGHNA and CDR2 YSLEER. The CDR3 sequence is 16 residues long. CDR3 nucleotides: TGCGCCAGCAGCCAAGACCCAGCGGGGGACGACAATGAGCAGTTCTTC. Translation gives CASSQDPAGDDNEQFF.

A few counts support this clonotype. This sequence joins TRBV29-1 and TRBJ2-3; no firm D call. The CDR3 contains 13 residues. Looked up from germline, CDR1 is SQVTM and CDR2 is ANQGSEA. V lost 1 base to trimming and J lost 1 base, with 6 bases between them. CDR3 nucleotides: TGCAGCGTTGAAGCTACAGGCACAGATACGCAGTATTTT. It specifies CSVEATGTDTQYF.

This clonotype has a handful of counts. CDR3 nucleotide sequence: TGCAGTGCTAGAGTGCTAAAAGACAGGGAGCATGGCTACACCTTC. This sequence encodes CSARVLKDREHGYTF. This chain joins TRBV20-1 and TRBJ1-2; TRBD1 agrees at 7 bases. V lost 1 base to trimming and J lost 6 bases; unmatched junction nucleotides: 11. Germline CDR1 and CDR2: DFQATT and SNEGSKA (reference sequence). CDR3 length: 15 residues.

The chain is built from TRBV20-1 and TRBJ1-2; 7 nucleotides agree with TRBD1. The germline V gene has CDR1 DFQATT and CDR2 SNEGSKA (reference sequence). The CDR3 loop spans 16 amino acids. J gave up 6 bases and V 6 bases, and 19 bases lay outside the gene matches. Written as DNA, the CDR3 is TGCAGTGCGACACTCCCGATAACAGGGGACGGGGATGGCTACACCTTC. This translates into CSATLPITGDGDGYTF.

The J gene is TRBJ2-3, the V gene TRBV5-1; 7 bases match TRBD1. V was clipped by 4 bases and J by 0 bases; unmatched bases: 5. The CDR3 consists of 15 residues. From germline, CDR1 is SGHRS and CDR2 YFSETQ. The CDR3 reads CASSPGDSSTDTQYF. The CDR3 region has the DNA TGCGCCAGCAGCCCAGGGGACAGCAGCACAGATACGCAGTATTTT.

The chain couples TRBV4-2 to TRBJ2-3, with TRBD2 as a possible D gene (7 bases). Germline CDR1 reads LGHNA; CDR2 reads YNFKEQ. The CDR3 extends over 18 amino acids. V lost 2 bases, J lost 4 bases, and 22 bases lay in between. The CDR3 loop reads CASSQSGGGTTSADTQYF. DNA for the CDR3: TGTGCCAGCAGCCAATCGGGGGGCGGAACTACTAGCGCAGATACGCAGTATTTT.

The J gene is TRBJ2-5, the V gene TRBV7-8; tentatively, D is TRBD1 (5 bases). The last part of the DNA fits TRBJ2-1 better; the J call may be wrong. Germline values: CDR1 SGHVS, CDR2 FQNEAQ. This CDR3 has 14 amino acids. CDR3 nucleotide sequence: TGTGCCAGCAGCTTAGGGACAATCCAAGAGACCCAGTTCTTC. Its translation is CASSLGTIQETQFF.

This clonotype turned up a few times. The chain links TRBV20-1 to TRBJ2-5; 8 bases line up with TRBD2. Germline CDR1 reads DFQATT; CDR2 reads SNEGSKA (reference sequence). The CDR3 consists of 18 residues. V shed 5 bases, J shed 0 bases, and the junction held 17 bases outside the gene matches. CDR3 DNA sequence: TGCAGTGCTGAGGGGGGGAAGAGGCGGGGGGTGTACCAAGAGACCCAGTACTTC. It encodes CSAEGGKRRGVYQETQYF.

This chain connects TRBV4-1 to TRBJ1-1; D is perhaps TRBD1 (6 bases). The CDR3 contains 16 residues. The V gene's germline CDR1 is MGHRA and CDR2 YSYEKL. V gave up 2 bases and J gave up 3 bases, with 16 bases separating them. The CDR3 DNA is TGCGCCAGCAGCCAAAGCCTGGGGGCGAGTGACACTGAAGCTTTCTTT. Its translation: CASSQSLGASDTEAFF.

The rearrangement uses TRBV25-1 and TRBJ2-1, with 9 bases lining up with TRBD2. Germline V gene data show CDR1 as MGHDK and CDR2 as SYGVNS. CDR3 length: 16 amino acids. V lost 1 base and J lost 8; bases outside the gene matches: 9. CDR3 nucleotide sequence: TGTGCCAGCAGTGAATCGTCAGCGGGGGGACTCCATGAGCAGTTCTTC. It codes for CASSESSAGGLHEQFF.

Here the CDR3 reads CASRGGDRSYEQYF. For the CDR3, the DNA is TGTGCCAGCAGGGGGGGGGACAGATCCTACGAGCAGTACTTC. The chain combines TRBV2 with TRBJ2-5, with D perhaps assigned TRBD1 or TRBD2 (7 bases each). The better agreement between TRBJ2-7 and the DNA end casts doubt on the J call. This CDR3 has 14 amino acids. In germline, CDR1 is SNHLY, CDR2 FYNNEI.

J is TRBJ2-3 and V is TRBV20-1; maybe TRBD1 (6 bases). Trimming removed 0 bases from V and 1 base from J, with 11 bases in between. This CDR3 spans 15 amino acids. Looked up from germline, CDR1 is DFQATT and CDR2 is SNEGSKA (reference sequence). CDR3 in amino acids: CSARDLNRGTDTQYF. In nucleotides, the CDR3 is TGCAGTGCTAGAGATCTTAACAGGGGCACAGATACGCAGTATTTT.

This clonotype was detected a few times. The genes are TRBV20-1 and TRBJ2-3; 7 nucleotides line up with TRBD2. J gave up 1 base and V 6 bases, and 10 bases lay outside the gene matches. Germline V gene data show CDR1 as DFQATT and CDR2 as SNEGSKA (reference sequence). This CDR3 comprises 15 residues. The CDR3 spells CSAEDRTSGTDTQYF. The CDR3 region has the DNA TGCAGTGCAGAGGATCGTACTAGCGGCACAGATACGCAGTATTTT.

This clonotype was observed a few times. This sequence joins TRBV28 and TRBJ2-7; a weak D match, TRBD2 (6 bases). The CDR3 runs to 13 residues. The germline CDR1 and CDR2 sequences are MDHEN and SYDVKM. The V end was cut by 6 bases, the J end by 2 bases, with 11 bases between. The CDR3 region is CASRWGETYEQYF. The CDR3 region has the DNA TGTGCCAGCAGATGGGGGGAGACCTACGAGCAGTACTTC.

The chain has TRBV2 and TRBJ2-2; no clear D gene. Trimming removed 4 bases from V and 5 bases from J, with 8 bases in between. Germline V gives CDR1 SNHLY, CDR2 FYNNEI. The CDR3 contains 13 residues. The CDR3 loop is CASSGTVTGELFF. CDR3 sequence (DNA): TGTGCCAGCAGTGGGACGGTTACCGGGGAGCTGTTTTTT.

Many counts were recorded for this clonotype. V is TRBV24-1 and J is TRBJ1-5; 10 nucleotides line up with TRBD1. The CDR3 spans 15 residues. From germline, CDR1 is KGHDR and CDR2 SFDVKD. The V segment lost 3 bases and the J segment 4 bases; nucleotides outside the gene matches: 2. In DNA, the CDR3 is TGTGCCACCAGTGATAGACAGGGGGCGAATCAGCCCCAGCATTTT. Residues: CATSDRQGANQPQHF.

This clonotype has a count of ten or more. V and J are TRBV11-3 and TRBJ1-1, with D hard to call. Trimming left V 0 bases short and J 4 bases short, with 3 bases between. The germline gives CDR1 SGHNT, CDR2 YENEEA. The CDR3 is 12 residues long. CDR3: CASSLDRTEAFF. The CDR3, as DNA: TGTGCCAGCAGCTTAGATCGCACTGAAGCTTTCTTT.

The chain links TRBV7-2 to TRBJ2-5; the D is unclear. The CDR3 sequence is 16 residues long. The germline V and J ends were trimmed by 3 bases and 3 bases, with 17 bases remaining between them. CDR1 and CDR2 (germline): SGHTA, FQGNSA. CDR3 coding DNA: TGTGCCAGCAGCTTCCAAGTCGGAGCGCTAAAAGAGACCCAGTACTTC. Translation: CASSFQVGALKETQYF.

This chain uses TRBV6-5 with TRBJ1-1; D unclear. CDR1 MNHEY and CDR2 SVGAGI come from the germline V gene. There are 13 residues in the CDR3. The ends were cut back, 2 bases at V and 4 bases at J, with 8 bases in the middle. CDR3 in amino acids: CASSYDITTEAFF. CDR3 in DNA: TGTGCCAGCAGTTACGACATAACCACTGAAGCTTTCTTT.

The chain combines TRBV20-1 with TRBJ1-4; D remains ambiguous. This CDR3 has 13 amino acids. Between the trimmed V and J ends, which lost 5 bases and 7 bases, there was a span of 14 bases. Per the germline V gene, CDR1 is DFQATT and CDR2 is SNEGSKA (reference sequence). CDR3 amino acids: CSASDGRSEKLFF. The CDR3 DNA reads as TGCAGTGCTTCGGACGGGCGGAGTGAAAAACTGTTTTTT.

The CDR3 reads CASSQVGGKGNTIYF. CDR3 DNA sequence: TGTGCCAGCAGCCAAGTAGGGGGAAAAGGAAACACCATATATTTT. The chain employs TRBV9 and TRBJ1-3; D may be TRBD1 (6 bases). The CDR3 runs 15 residues. The germline V and J ends were trimmed by 4 bases and 4 bases, with 15 bases remaining between them. CDR1 SGDLS and CDR2 YYNGEE come from the germline V gene.